This TCR beta chain was sequenced for a study of graft-versus-host responses after intestinal transplantation. Turning to the study itself: Among the recipients, all got anti-thymocyte globulin induction and then tacrolimus and steroids for around three years.

Points on this clone: Its antigen is unknown.

Study results and caveats: Detected in recipient marrow were GvH clones, some of which were first observed in ileum or blood. Across patients carrying graft-donor T cell macrochimerism, allografts held high graft-versus-host to host-versus-graft clonal ratios.

Clones were read by immunoSEQ multiplex PCR, and TCRdb kept only the in-frame ones, dropping some. The table includes 90,000 to 120,000 clones, around 90% detected once. Germline V gene sequence: CDR1 LNHDA, CDR2 SQIVND (reference sequence). V was clipped by 6 bases and J by 9 bases; unmatched bases: 8. CDR3 length: 15 residues. This material consisted of unstimulated CD4+ T cells sorted from spleen or lymph node cells, taken before transplant. This TCR came from a human donor who was the organ donor for an intestinal transplant. The chain combines TRBV19 with TRBJ1-6; the match to TRBD1 covers 10 bases. In DNA form, the CDR3 reads TGTGCCAGTAGATACTCGGGACAGGGGATTTCACCCCTCCACTTT. Protein product: CASRYSGQGISPLHF.